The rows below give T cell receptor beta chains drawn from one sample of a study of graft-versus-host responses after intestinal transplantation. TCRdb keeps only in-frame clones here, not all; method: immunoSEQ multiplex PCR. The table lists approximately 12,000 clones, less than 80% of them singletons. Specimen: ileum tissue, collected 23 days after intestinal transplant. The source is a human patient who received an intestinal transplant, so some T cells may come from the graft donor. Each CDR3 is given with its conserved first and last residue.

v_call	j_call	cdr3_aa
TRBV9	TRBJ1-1	CASSIGQGNTEAFF
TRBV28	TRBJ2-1	CASSPPGPIGYNEQFF
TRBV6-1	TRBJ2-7	CAISYPGFTYEQYF
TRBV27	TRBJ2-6	CASSFTVVGAGANVLTF
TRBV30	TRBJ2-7	CAWSGTSRWGEQYF
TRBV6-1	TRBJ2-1	CASRLAGEDEQFF
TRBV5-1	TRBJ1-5	CASSLEFRGPQHF
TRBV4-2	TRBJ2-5	CASSLFDRALGYQETQYF
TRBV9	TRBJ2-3	CASSVGGASTDTQYF
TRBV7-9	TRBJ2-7	CASSSGGRNVYYEQYF
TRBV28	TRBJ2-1	CASSLDREGLNEQFF
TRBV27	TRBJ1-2	CASSLTGNFGYTF
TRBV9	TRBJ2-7	CASSVTGERSYEQYF
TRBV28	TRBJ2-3	CASSPQASLDTQYF
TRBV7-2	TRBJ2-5	CASSRPYQETQYF
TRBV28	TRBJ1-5	CASRTRVQGAYRNQPQHF
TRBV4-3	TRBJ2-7	CASSQDRSYEQYF
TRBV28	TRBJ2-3	CASSLYPSGADTQYF
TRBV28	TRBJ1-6	CASSSPGQGASPLHF
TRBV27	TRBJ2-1	CASRHQRGLAGVKSYNEQFF
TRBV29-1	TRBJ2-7	CSVASGRDYEQYF
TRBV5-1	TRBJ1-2	CASSLSGGSYGYTF
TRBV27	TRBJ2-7	CASSLAIEREQYF